Reported below is one T cell receptor (beta chain). The data belong to a study of neoadjuvant anti-PD-1 for oral cavity cancer. Study background: Most patients had three to four biweekly doses of 3 mg/kg nivolumab before resection. Around day 43, patients without progression received a fourth nivolumab dose before surgery.

Germline V gene lookup returns CDR1 WSHSY and CDR2 SAAADI. The CDR3 is made up of 13 amino acids. Trimming left V 6 bases short and J 5 bases short, with 13 bases between. The protocol was immunoSEQ multiplex PCR, while the TCRdb copy is restricted to in-frame clones and leaves out a portion. The profile shows 6,000 to 7,000 clones, 47% of them singletons. The TCR was taken from a person aged 35-79 years with oral cavity squamous cell carcinoma. This material consisted of tumor tissue, taken before nivolumab (anti-PD-1) treatment. The J gene is TRBJ1-2, the V gene TRBV10-2, with D perhaps matching TRBD1 (6 bases). CDR3 amino acids: CASRSTGFYGYTF. Here the CDR3 DNA reads TGCGCCAGCAGGTCGACAGGCTTTTATGGCTACACCTTC.